One sample yielded the 27 T cell receptor beta chains listed below, sequenced in a study of identical twins. TCRdb processed the 5' RACE reads anew with MiXCR; each CDR3 protein has one entry. The sample gives a few hundred thousand distinct CDR3 sequences, roughly 15% of which show up once; about 0.47% is in the top ten. This same sample was also part of a study on yellow fever vaccine responses in identical twins.

The sequenced material came from CD4+ T cells sorted from blood. The receptors originated from a woman in her late teens or twenties in good health.

The V gene is TRBV10-3, the J gene TRBJ1-6; D ambiguous. Germline V gene data show CDR1 as ENHRY and CDR2 as SYGVKD. The CDR3 runs 14 residues. The V end was cut by 3 bases, the J end by 10 bases, with 13 bases between. CDR3 sequence reads: CAISETNSGSPLHF. DNA for the CDR3: TGTGCCATCAGTGAAACGAACAGCGGATCACCCCTCCACTTT.

This clonotype was observed many times. The chain joins TRBV10-3 to TRBJ1-2, with TRBD1 matching over 8 bases. The germline CDR1 and CDR2 sequences are ENHRY and SYGVKD. This CDR3 spans 16 amino acids. V lost 5 bases, J lost 6 bases, and 14 bases stayed unmatched. CDR3 DNA sequence: TGTGCCATCAGTAATGGACAGGGCGATACCCTTCATGGCTACACCTTC. Translation gives CAISNGQGDTLHGYTF.

This clonotype was detected a few times. V gene TRBV5-1 combines with J gene TRBJ2-3, with 8 bases aligning to TRBD2. Germline CDR1 SGHRS, CDR2 YFSETQ. This CDR3 contains 15 residues. The V gene end was trimmed by 1 base and the J gene end by 3 bases; junction bases not matched to a gene: 4. In nucleotides, the CDR3 is TGCGCCAGCAGCTTGTTGGGACTAGGGACAGATACGCAGTATTTT. Translated, it gives CASSLLGLGTDTQYF.

The table lists this clonotype with a few counts. This chain joins TRBV20-1 and TRBJ2-3; no clear D. Trimming cost V 3 bases and J 6 bases, with 10 bases left between them. Germline V gives CDR1 DFQATT, CDR2 SNEGSKA (reference sequence). This CDR3 has 12 amino acids. The DNA of the CDR3 is TGCAGTGCTAGGAGTGGTGTGGATACGCAGTATTTT. Encoded protein: CSARSGVDTQYF.

This chain connects TRBV6-1 to TRBJ1-1; D might be TRBD1 (6 bases). The CDR3 length is 15 residues. V was shortened by 6 bases and J by 1 base, with 15 bases between the two germline ends. CDR1 is MNHNS and CDR2 is SASEGT in the germline V gene. The CDR3 DNA reads TGTGCCAGCAGCTCCGGGACATCTAGGAACACTGAAGCTTTCTTT. Protein: CASSSGTSRNTEAFF.

The rearrangement links TRBV3-1 to TRBJ2-2; the match to TRBD1 covers 7 bases. Trimming cost V 4 bases and J 3 bases; bases outside gene matches: 11. The CDR3 is 17 residues long. CDR1 and CDR2 (germline): LGHDT, YNNKEL (reference sequence). The CDR3 bases are TGTGCCAGCAGCCCACCGCCCCGGACAGGTCACACCGGGGAGCTGTTTTTT. Translation gives CASSPPPRTGHTGELFF.

This rearrangement joins TRBV20-1 to TRBJ2-1; the D call may be TRBD1 or TRBD2 (6 bases each). CDR1 DFQATT and CDR2 SNEGSKA come from the germline V gene (reference sequence). The CDR3 has 17 amino acids. V was pared by 4 bases and J by 0 bases, with 19 bases between. As DNA, the CDR3 is TGCAGTGCTAAGGGGGGCACGGACCAGAGCTCCTACAATGAGCAGTTCTTC. Its translation is CSAKGGTDQSSYNEQFF.

This clonotype has only a few counts. The chain combines TRBV24-1 with TRBJ2-1; D is unresolved. Trimming shortened V by 4 bases and J by 8 bases, and 26 bases separated the two germline ends. The CDR3 totals 18 residues. The V gene's germline CDR1 is KGHDR and CDR2 SFDVKD. CDR3 protein: CATSDISPPSALSHEQFF. CDR3 bases: TGTGCCACCAGTGACATTTCCCCACCCAGCGCGCTAAGTCATGAGCAGTTCTTC.

The chain employs TRBV12-3 or TRBV12-4 and TRBJ2-7; 7 nucleotides line up with TRBD1. The CDR3 has 15 amino acids. The V gene end was trimmed by 5 bases and the J gene end by 0 bases; junction bases not matched to a gene: 7. CDR3 bases: TGTGCCAGCAGTGGGGGACAGTTTCTCTCCTACGAGCAGTACTTC. Translated: CASSGGQFLSYEQYF.

There are a few counts of this clonotype. J is TRBJ2-3 and V is TRBV10-3; TRBD2 agrees at 12 bases. Trimming took 2 bases from V and 6 from J; bases not matched to a gene: 9. Per germline, CDR1 ENHRY and CDR2 SYGVKD. The CDR3 is 17 amino acids. CDR3 bases: TGTGCCATCAGTGAGCCGCGACTAGCGGGGGAACCCGATACGCAGTATTTT. Its protein product is CAISEPRLAGEPDTQYF.

The chain uses TRBV2 and TRBJ2-4; D may be TRBD2 (5 bases). Between the trimmed V and J ends, which lost 6 bases and 6 bases, there was a span of 12 bases. Germline CDR1 SNHLY, CDR2 FYNNEI. The CDR3 extends over 13 amino acids. The CDR3 bases are TGTGCCAGCAGGGAGAGGGCAGGAAACATTCAGTACTTC. Protein product: CASRERAGNIQYF.

The chain links TRBV7-2 to TRBJ1-1; D perhaps matches TRBD1 (5 bases). The CDR3 loop spans 14 amino acids. The ends were cut back, 5 bases at V and 1 base at J, with 11 bases in the middle. Germline CDR1 is SGHTA and CDR2 is FQGNSA. CDR3 bases: TGTGCCAGCAGCCTATTTACAGGGAACACTGAAGCTTTCTTT. Its translation: CASSLFTGNTEAFF.

This clonotype came up a few times. The V call is TRBV2, the J call TRBJ1-5; perhaps TRBD1 as D (6 bases). Trimming left V 4 bases short and J 5 bases short, with 12 bases between. The CDR3 runs to 14 residues. From germline, CDR1 is SNHLY and CDR2 FYNNEI. CDR3 bases: TGTGCCAGCAGTGTTCAGGGGCCCGATCAGCCCCAGCATTTT. Translated: CASSVQGPDQPQHF. The full variable domain, with the rest looked up from reference TRBV2 and TRBJ1-5, is EPEVTQTPSHQVTQMGQEVILRCVPISNHLYFYWYRQILGQKVEFLVSFYNNEISEKSEIFDDQFSVERPDGSNFTLKIRSTKLEDSAMYFCASSVQGPDQPQHFGDGTRLSIL.

The chain carries TRBV29-1 and TRBJ2-1, with 8 bases lining up with TRBD2. The CDR3 is 14 amino acids. Losses at the gene ends were 4 bases for V and 3 bases for J; bases not matched to a gene: 5. Germline assignment: CDR1 SQVTM and CDR2 ANQGSEA. The CDR3 reads CSVATLAVYNEQFF. The CDR3 DNA is TGCAGCGTTGCTACACTAGCGGTCTACAATGAGCAGTTCTTC.

The chain joins TRBV12-3 or TRBV12-4 to TRBJ2-2; maybe TRBD2 (6 bases). The CDR3 covers 17 residues. Trimming took 0 bases from V and 7 from J, leaving 18 bases between them. CDR3 protein: CASSLAWSSALIGELFF. CDR3 bases: TGTGCCAGCAGTTTAGCTTGGTCTAGCGCCCTGATCGGGGAGCTGTTTTTT.

The table lists this clonotype with a few counts. This rearrangement joins TRBV10-3 to TRBJ2-1; D is perhaps TRBD2 (5 bases). The length of the CDR3 is 16 residues. The germline V gene has CDR1 ENHRY and CDR2 SYGVKD. With 10 bases removed from V and 0 bases from J, the gap between germline ends came to 19 bases. The CDR3 reads CATQKTTGSSYNEQFF. CDR3 in DNA: TGTGCCACCCAAAAAACAACTGGGAGCTCCTACAATGAGCAGTTCTTC.

There are a few counts of this clonotype. The rearrangement uses TRBV29-1 and TRBJ1-1; D unclear. The CDR3 extends over 13 amino acids. Germline CDR1 SQVTM, CDR2 ANQGSEA. Trimming took off 2 bases at V and 10 bases at J, with 17 bases between the two ends. CDR3: CSVELIPQKGAFF. The CDR3 region has the DNA TGCAGCGTTGAACTAATCCCTCAAAAGGGAGCTTTCTTT.

This clonotype was seen more than once but under ten times. The J gene is TRBJ1-1, the V gene TRBV7-8; TRBD1 aligns across 11 bases. This CDR3 has 17 residues. Trimming at V came to 1 base and at J to 7 bases, leaving 11 bases not matched to a gene. The germline gives CDR1 SGHVS, CDR2 FQNEAQ. The CDR3 spells CASSLGYRTGGLREAFF. The CDR3 nucleotides read TGTGCCAGCAGCTTAGGGTATCGGACAGGGGGCTTGCGTGAAGCTTTCTTT.

This clonotype was found a few times. This chain links TRBV25-1 with TRBJ2-2; 13 bases align to TRBD2. The V segment lost 1 base and the J segment 5 bases; nucleotides outside the gene matches: 1. There are 16 residues in the CDR3. In germline, CDR1 is MGHDK, CDR2 SYGVNS. CDR3 DNA sequence: TGTGCCAGCAGTGAATGGACTAGCGGGAGAACCGGGGAGCTGTTTTTT. As protein: CASSEWTSGRTGELFF.

This chain links TRBV7-6 with TRBJ1-4; no clear D. The germline V and J ends were trimmed by 1 base and 3 bases, with 9 bases remaining between them. This CDR3 spans 15 amino acids. Germline V gene data show CDR1 as SGHVS and CDR2 as FNYEAQ. This CDR3 reads CASSLVPGPNEKLFF. The CDR3 DNA follows: TGTGCCAGCAGCTTAGTCCCCGGTCCTAATGAAAAACTGTTTTTT. The variable domain in full, with the rest retrieved from reference TRBV7-6 and TRBJ1-4, is GAGVSQSPRYKVTKRGQDVALRCDPISGHVSLYWYRQALGQGPEFLTYFNYEAQQDKSGLPNDRFSAERPEGSISTLTIQRTEQRDSAMYRCASSLVPGPNEKLFFGSGTQLSVL.

The rearrangement joins TRBV7-9 to TRBJ1-4, with D unclear. V was cut by 0 bases and J by 5 bases, with 10 bases left in between. In germline, CDR1 is SEHNR, CDR2 FQNEAQ (reference sequence). The CDR3 sequence is 15 residues long. CDR3 amino acids: CASSLAGRINEKLFF. The CDR3, as DNA: TGTGCCAGCAGCTTAGCCGGCAGGATAAATGAAAAACTGTTTTTT.

The V call is TRBV14, the J call TRBJ2-1; D may be TRBD2 (5 bases). V was clipped by 0 bases and J by 6 bases, with 12 bases between them. Germline-derived CDR1 and CDR2 are SGHDN and FVKESK. This CDR3 has 15 amino acids. As DNA, the CDR3 is TGTGCCAGCAGCCAAGACTACCTTACTAGCAATGAGCAGTTCTTC. This encodes CASSQDYLTSNEQFF.

This clonotype was seen more than once but under ten times. This chain uses TRBV4-2 with TRBJ2-2; TRBD2 matches at 9 bases. CDR3 length: 16 residues. The germline CDR1 and CDR2 sequences are LGHNA and YNFKEQ. V lost 4 bases and J lost 0; bases outside the gene matches: 3. The CDR3 is CASSPGLASNTGELFF. For the CDR3, the DNA is TGTGCCAGCAGCCCAGGACTAGCGTCGAACACCGGGGAGCTGTTTTTT.

This chain connects TRBV5-1 to TRBJ2-7, with D possibly being TRBD1 (6 bases). This CDR3 is 13 amino acids long. The germline V gene has CDR1 SGHRS and CDR2 YFSETQ. V lost 5 bases and J 3 bases, leaving 12 bases between the germline ends. The CDR3 coding sequence is TGCGCCAGCAGTCGGACAGAGCTCTACGAGCAGTACTTC. Translated: CASSRTELYEQYF.

This clonotype was counted only a few times. The rearrangement uses TRBV12-3 or TRBV12-4 and TRBJ2-3; 11 bases align to TRBD1. CDR3 length: 15 residues. V lost 4 bases and J lost 5; bases outside the gene matches: 5. DNA for the CDR3: TGTGCCAGCAGTTGGGACAGGGGGTCGATAGATACGCAGTATTTT. Translated: CASSWDRGSIDTQYF.

In its sample, this clonotype was seen a few times. The rearrangement links TRBV6-2 or TRBV6-3 to TRBJ2-7, with D hard to call. Germline CDR1 MNHEY, CDR2 SVGEGT. This CDR3 comprises 13 residues. The V end was cut by 4 bases, the J end by 3 bases, with 10 bases between. The CDR3 reads CASSFLSYYEQYV. CDR3 nucleotide sequence: TGTGCCAGCAGTTTTCTCAGCTACTACGAGCAGTACGTC.

The chain couples TRBV3-1 to TRBJ1-1; D perhaps matches TRBD1 (6 bases). This CDR3 region has 13 residues. Trimming took off 4 bases at V and 6 bases at J, with 12 bases between the two ends. Germline V lookup: CDR1 LGHDT, CDR2 YNNKEL (reference sequence). In nucleotides, the CDR3 is TGTGCCAGCAGCCGAGGGACACACCCTGAAGCTTTCTTT. Translation gives CASSRGTHPEAFF.